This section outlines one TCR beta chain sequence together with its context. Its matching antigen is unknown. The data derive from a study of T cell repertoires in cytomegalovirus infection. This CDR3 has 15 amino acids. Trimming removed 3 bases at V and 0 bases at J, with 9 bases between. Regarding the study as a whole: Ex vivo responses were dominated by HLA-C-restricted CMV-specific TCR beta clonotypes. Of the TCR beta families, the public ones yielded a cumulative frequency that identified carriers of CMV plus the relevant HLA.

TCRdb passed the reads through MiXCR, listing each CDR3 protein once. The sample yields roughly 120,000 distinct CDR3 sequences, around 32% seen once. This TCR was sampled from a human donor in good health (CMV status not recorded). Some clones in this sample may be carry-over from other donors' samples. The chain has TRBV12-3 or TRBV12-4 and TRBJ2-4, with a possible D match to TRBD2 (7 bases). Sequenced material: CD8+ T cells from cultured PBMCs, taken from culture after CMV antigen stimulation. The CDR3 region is CASSLGGAAKNIQYF. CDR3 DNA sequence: TGTGCCAGCAGTTTGGGGGGGGCAGCCAAAAACATTCAGTACTTC.